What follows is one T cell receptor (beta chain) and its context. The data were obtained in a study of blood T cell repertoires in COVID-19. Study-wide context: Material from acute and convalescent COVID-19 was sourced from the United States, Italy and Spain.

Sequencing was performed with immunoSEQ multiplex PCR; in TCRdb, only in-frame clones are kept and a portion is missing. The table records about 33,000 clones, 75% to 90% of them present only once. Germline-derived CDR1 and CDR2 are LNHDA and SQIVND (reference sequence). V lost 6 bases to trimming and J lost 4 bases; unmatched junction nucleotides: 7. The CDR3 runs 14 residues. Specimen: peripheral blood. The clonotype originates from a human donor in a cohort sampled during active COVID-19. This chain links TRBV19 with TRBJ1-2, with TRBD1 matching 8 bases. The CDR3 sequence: CASSPTGALYGYTF. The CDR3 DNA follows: TGTGCCAGTAGCCCGACAGGGGCCCTCTATGGCTACACCTTC. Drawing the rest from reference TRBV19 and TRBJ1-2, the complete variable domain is DGGITQSPKYLFRKEGQNVTLSCEQNLNHDAMYWYRQDPGQGLRLIYYSQIVNDFQKGDIAEGYSVSREKKESFPLTVTSAQKNPTAFYLCASSPTGALYGYTFGSGTRLTVV.